The entry that follows covers one TCR beta chain sequence. V gave up 5 bases and J gave up 6 bases, with 19 bases separating them. In germline, CDR1 is SEHNR, CDR2 FQNEAQ (reference sequence). The CDR3 spans 16 residues. These data are taken from a study of blood T cell repertoires in COVID-19. Study-level background: Sources were T cells, B-cell-depleted T cells, or PBMCs; the material itself was cDNA or gDNA.

Produced via immunoSEQ multiplex PCR; TCRdb's table is partial and in-frame only. This table holds around 250,000 clones, 65% to 85% found once. J is TRBJ2-2 and V is TRBV7-9; a possible D gene is TRBD2 (6 bases). Sequencing was performed on peripheral blood. This clonotype originated in a woman aged 35 to 49 who had recovered from COVID-19. The CDR3 DNA reads TGTGCCAGCAGCGCGAACGGGGGTCAGGCAGCCGGGGAGCTGTTTTTT. This codes for CASSANGGQAAGELFF.